This T cell receptor (beta chain) was documented in a study of T cells in Graves' hyperthyroidism and ophthalmopathy. Germline loops: CDR1 GTSNPN, CDR2 SVGIG (reference sequence). The CDR3 sequence is 12 residues long. The V end lost 4 bases, the J end lost 9 bases, and 15 bases lay between the germline ends. The table lists this clonotype with a few counts. The investigators amplified TCR beta CDR3 regions from RNA transcripts. RT-PCR in the first round (using the HTBI primer set) targeted the TCR CDR3. One entry per CDR3 protein results from TCRdb running MiXCR on the multiplex PCR reads. In the table there are 500,000 or so distinct CDR3 sequences, roughly 18% of which are singletons.

The receptor's source is a woman between 18 and 30 years old with Graves' ophthalmopathy. The gene calls are TRBV30 and TRBJ1-1; D remains unclear. The sequencing input was blood. The CDR3 sequence is CAWKTGAGQAFF. Here the CDR3 DNA reads TGTGCCTGGAAGACCGGTGCAGGTCAAGCTTTCTTT.